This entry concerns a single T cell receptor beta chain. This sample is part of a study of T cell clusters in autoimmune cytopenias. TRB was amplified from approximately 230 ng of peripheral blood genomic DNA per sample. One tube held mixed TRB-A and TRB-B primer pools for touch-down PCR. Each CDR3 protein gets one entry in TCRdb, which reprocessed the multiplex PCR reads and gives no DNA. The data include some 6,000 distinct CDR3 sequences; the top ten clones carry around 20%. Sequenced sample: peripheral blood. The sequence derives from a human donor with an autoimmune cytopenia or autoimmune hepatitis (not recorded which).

The CDR3 reads CASSYGRREEQYF. The rearrangement links TRBV12-3 or TRBV12-4 to TRBJ2-7; TCRdb names TRBD1, which stays unverified in the absence of DNA. The CDR3 covers 13 residues.